This T cell receptor (beta chain) was found in a study of T-cell reconstitution after alpha-beta-depleted transplantation in children. Study conclusions and caveats: Some patients owed their high day-60 TCRbeta diversity to surviving recipient T cells and thymic progenitors. In patients about two months after transplant, alpha-beta T cells reportedly arose from several hundred expanded graft clones.

This CDR3 is built from 14 residues. CDR1 SGHVS and CDR2 FQNEAQ come from the germline V gene. Trimming took 5 bases from V and 6 from J; bases not matched to a gene: 10. A TCRbeta library incorporating unique molecular identifiers was prepared. One entry per CDR3 protein results from TCRdb running MiXCR on the PCR reads. Of roughly 200,000 distinct CDR3 sequences in the sample, approximately 8.4% were seen once. A single count supports this clonotype. The antigen remains undetermined. The chain links TRBV7-8 to TRBJ2-7, with 7 bases aligning to TRBD2. The sample consisted of PBMCs, mostly from graft donor cells, taken 360 days after TCRalphabeta/CD19-depleted stem cell transplant. This TCR was recovered from a male patient aged 2 to 10 who had a stem cell transplant for acute myeloid leukemia, so the T cells may come from the graft donor. This CDR3 reads CASSPRLAFGEQYF. In nucleotides, the CDR3 is TGTGCCAGCAGCCCCAGACTAGCCTTTGGCGAGCAGTACTTC.